A single sample is the source of the 27 T cell receptor beta chains below, sequenced in a study of cytomegalovirus exposure and HLA in healthy donors. PCR was performed using 60 Vbeta and 13 Jbeta primers. Profiled with immunoSEQ multiplex PCR; TCRdb holds only in-frame clones, not every one. The sample yields tens of thousands of clones, under 9% seen once. Material for sequencing was PBMCs. These receptors were collected from a man over 45 in good health and CMV-seronegative.

This clone was recorded a few times. V and J are TRBV7-3 and TRBJ1-1, with unresolved D. CDR3 size: 16 residues. The germline V gene has CDR1 SGHTA and CDR2 FQGTGA. The V gene lost 1 base and the J gene lost 5 bases, with 17 bases spanning the gap. The DNA of the CDR3 is TGTGCCAGCAGCTTAAACGCCCGGCGGGTCGAGACTGAAGCTTTCTTT. Amino acids: CASSLNARRVETEAFF.

There are a few counts of this clone. The V and J genes are TRBV6-6 and TRBJ1-1; TRBD1 matches 7 bases. Germline CDR1 is MNHNY and CDR2 is SVGAGI (reference sequence). The trim removed 6 bases at V and 5 bases at J, leaving 6 bases unmatched. This CDR3 is built from 13 residues. CDR3 nucleotide sequence: TGTGCCAGCAGACAAGCAGGGGGGACTGAAGCTTTCTTT. Amino acids: CASRQAGGTEAFF.

V and J are TRBV6-1 and TRBJ1-2, with a weak D call TRBD1 (6 bases). CDR3 length: 14 residues. The germline V gene encodes CDR1 MNHNS and CDR2 SASEGT. The germline V and J ends were trimmed by 1 base and 5 bases, with 11 bases remaining between them. CDR3 amino acids: CASSEVGTFYGYTF. CDR3 DNA sequence: TGTGCCAGCAGTGAAGTTGGGACATTTTATGGCTACACCTTC.

This clone has more than one count but fewer than ten. The CDR3: CASSLRASGRASDTQYF. The CDR3 nucleotides are TGTGCCAGCAGTTTGCGGGCTAGCGGGAGGGCCTCAGATACGCAGTATTTT. The chain uses TRBV28 and TRBJ2-3; 12 nucleotides agree with TRBD2. Germline trimming cut 3 bases from V and 4 bases from J; bases unmatched to any gene: 8. CDR1 and CDR2 from the germline V gene are MDHEN and SYDVKM. There are 17 residues in the CDR3.

The chain joins TRBV19 to TRBJ1-1; no reliable D call. The V end lost 8 bases, the J end lost 4 bases, and 14 bases lay between the germline ends. CDR1 is LNHDA, CDR2 SQIVND, per germline (reference sequence). This CDR3 is 13 amino acids long. For the CDR3, the DNA is TGTGCCAGTGGCTTTTCTGGGAGCACTGAAGCTTTCTTT. It encodes CASGFSGSTEAFF.

The chain joins TRBV28 to TRBJ2-5; 8 bases are shared with TRBD1. CDR1 MDHEN and CDR2 SYDVKM come from the germline V gene. The length of the CDR3 is 14 residues. Losses at the gene ends were 6 bases for V and 4 bases for J; bases not matched to a gene: 7. This CDR3 reads CASSWQGALETQYF. The CDR3 DNA reads as TGTGCCAGCAGCTGGCAGGGGGCCTTAGAGACCCAGTACTTC.

In this sample, this clone turned up a few times. The chain links TRBV9 to TRBJ2-7; 9 nucleotides agree with TRBD1. From germline, CDR1 is SGDLS and CDR2 YYNGEE. The CDR3 consists of 15 residues. Trimming at V came to 5 bases and at J to 4 bases, leaving 10 bases not matched to a gene. This CDR3 is CASSKLGQGMYEQYF. The CDR3 nucleotides read TGTGCCAGCAGTAAGCTAGGACAGGGGATGTACGAGCAGTACTTC.

This chain uses TRBV18 with TRBJ2-1; D is unresolved. The CDR3 runs 13 residues. Germline CDR1 is KGHSH and CDR2 is LQKENI. The V gene lost 2 bases and the J gene lost 6 bases, with 8 bases spanning the gap. The chain's CDR3 is CASSPTVGNEQFF. The CDR3 nucleotides read TGTGCCAGCTCACCAACGGTCGGCAATGAGCAGTTCTTC.

This clone was observed a few times. The genes are TRBV6-1 and TRBJ2-2, with D possibly being TRBD1 (6 bases). There are 15 residues in the CDR3. Trimming stripped 2 bases from V and 4 bases from J, with 11 bases between. Germline V gene lookup returns CDR1 MNHNS and CDR2 SASEGT. The CDR3 loop is CASSEPGHTTGELFF. CDR3 bases: TGTGCCAGCAGTGAACCGGGACACACCACCGGGGAGCTGTTTTTT.

This chain joins TRBV5-6 and TRBJ1-6; D is perhaps TRBD1 (6 bases). V lost 0 bases and J 9 bases, leaving 16 bases between the germline ends. The CDR3 totals 16 residues. Germline V gene data show CDR1 as SGHDT and CDR2 as YYEEEE. The CDR3 spells CASSLASGASGSPLHF. In nucleotides, the CDR3 is TGTGCCAGCAGCTTGGCCTCAGGGGCGTCGGGTTCACCCCTCCACTTT.

The chain links TRBV5-1 to TRBJ2-1; 10 bases are a match to TRBD2. J was trimmed by 5 bases and V by 4 bases; bases with no gene match: 12. The CDR3 contains 17 residues. Germline CDR1 is SGHRS and CDR2 is YFSETQ. The CDR3 sequence: CASSASGGLAANNEQFF. CDR3 coding DNA: TGCGCCAGCAGCGCTTCCGGTGGACTAGCGGCGAACAATGAGCAGTTCTTC.

This clone turned up a few times. This chain links TRBV11-2 with TRBJ2-7; 8 bases agree with TRBD1. The CDR3 totals 14 residues. Unmatched junction bases numbered 1, after V lost 1 base and J lost 2 bases. Germline values: CDR1 SGHAT, CDR2 FQNNGV. The CDR3 loop reads CASSLGTGPYEQYF. The CDR3 DNA reads TGTGCCAGCAGCTTAGGGACAGGGCCCTACGAGCAGTACTTC.

A few counts support this clone. The V gene is TRBV2, the J gene TRBJ1-6, with a weak D call TRBD1 (6 bases). The CDR3 is made up of 14 amino acids. Deletions cut 7 bases from V and 7 bases from J, with 14 bases between. Germline lookup yields CDR1 SNHLY and CDR2 FYNNEI. CDR3: CASTYRDKNSPLHF. The CDR3 DNA is TGTGCCAGCACCTACCGGGACAAGAATTCACCCCTCCACTTT.

The rearrangement links TRBV10-2 to TRBJ2-1, with 12 bases that match TRBD1. V shed 3 bases, J shed 9 bases, and the junction held 6 bases outside the gene matches. The CDR3 consists of 15 residues. Per germline, CDR1 WSHSY and CDR2 SAAADI. The DNA for the CDR3 is TGCGCCAGCAGTGACTCGGGACAGGGGGCTTTTGAGCAGTTCTTC. This gives the protein CASSDSGQGAFEQFF.

The chain links TRBV7-9 to TRBJ2-1, with 9 bases lining up with TRBD1. J lost 5 bases, V lost 3 bases, and 2 bases had no gene match. In germline, CDR1 is SEHNR, CDR2 FQNEAQ (reference sequence). The CDR3 is made up of 14 amino acids. CDR3 protein: CASSLTGGHNEQFF. The CDR3, as DNA: TGTGCCAGCAGCTTGACAGGGGGACACAATGAGCAGTTCTTC.

There are a few counts of this clone. J is TRBJ1-5 and V is TRBV6-6; perhaps TRBD1 as D (6 bases). V was pared by 2 bases and J by 2 bases, with 13 bases between. Germline V gene data show CDR1 as MNHNY and CDR2 as SVGAGI (reference sequence). CDR3 size: 16 residues. This CDR3 is CASSYQGIGGNQPQHF. The CDR3 nucleotides are TGTGCCAGCAGTTACCAGGGGATAGGAGGCAATCAGCCCCAGCATTTT.

This clone was found a few times. The chain recombines TRBV9 with TRBJ1-4, with D perhaps TRBD1 (5 bases). V lost 4 bases, J lost 5 bases, and 15 bases lay in between. Germline V gene lookup returns CDR1 SGDLS and CDR2 YYNGEE. This CDR3 spans 15 amino acids. The CDR3 DNA is TGTGCCAGCAGCCTCAATGGGGGGGGAAATGAAAAACTGTTTTTT. Its translation: CASSLNGGGNEKLFF.

The genes are TRBV15 and TRBJ1-2; D is unresolved. V was trimmed by 6 bases and J by 4 bases, leaving 12 bases between them. Germline CDR1 and CDR2: LNHNV and YYDKDF (reference sequence). The CDR3 consists of 13 residues. The CDR3, as DNA: TGTGCCACCAGTTCACGAGGAGGCTATGGCTACACCTTC. This gives the protein CATSSRGGYGYTF.

The chain links TRBV28 to TRBJ2-5; 8 bases align to TRBD2. The CDR3 is made up of 16 amino acids. Per germline, CDR1 MDHEN and CDR2 SYDVKM. The V and J ends lost 1 base and 9 bases, in that order; junction bases with no gene match: 13. Written as DNA, the CDR3 is TGTGCCAGCAGTTTATCCGGGACTAGACCTTCGGGGGCCCAGTACTTC. It specifies CASSLSGTRPSGAQYF.

V gene TRBV28 combines with J gene TRBJ2-3; no definite D call. CDR3 length: 16 residues. The germline gives CDR1 MDHEN, CDR2 SYDVKM. Trimming shortened V by 5 bases and J by 2 bases, and 17 bases separated the two germline ends. The CDR3, as DNA: TGTGCCAGCAGTCCGTCGGGTTTGATTCTCACAGATACGCAGTATTTT. This encodes CASSPSGLILTDTQYF.

In this sample, this clone turned up a few times. This chain links TRBV14 with TRBJ2-7; 7 bases line up with TRBD1. The CDR3 sequence is 13 residues long. Germline-derived CDR1 and CDR2 are SGHDN and FVKESK. V was pared by 4 bases and J by 3 bases, with 3 bases of the junction left unmatched. The DNA for the CDR3 is TGTGCCAGCAGCCCGACAGGGTTCTACGAGCAGTACTTC. Its protein is CASSPTGFYEQYF.

The chain couples TRBV28 to TRBJ2-7, with TRBD1 identical over 9 bases. CDR3 length: 13 amino acids. CDR1 is MDHEN, CDR2 SYDVKM, per germline. The V segment lost 6 bases and the J segment 7 bases; nucleotides outside the gene matches: 7. The CDR3 DNA reads as TGTGCCAGCAGCCGAACAGGGGGCGATGAGCAGTACTTC. It codes for CASSRTGGDEQYF.

The V gene is TRBV5-1, the J gene TRBJ1-4; possible D gene TRBD1, 6 bases. The V and J ends lost 0 bases and 4 bases respectively, with 7 bases between them. This CDR3 is built from 14 residues. In germline, CDR1 is SGHRS, CDR2 YFSETQ. The DNA of the CDR3 is TGCGCCAGCAGCTTGGCAGGGGATAATGAAAAACTGTTTTTT. Its protein is CASSLAGDNEKLFF.

This clone appeared a few times. This sequence joins TRBV6-1 and TRBJ2-5, with 7 bases fitting TRBD1. J lost 2 bases, V lost 6 bases, and 9 bases had no gene match. This CDR3 has 15 amino acids. Germline values: CDR1 MNHNS, CDR2 SASEGT. CDR3 sequence: CASSVRTGYQETQYF. In DNA, the CDR3 is TGTGCCAGCAGCGTCCGGACAGGATATCAAGAGACCCAGTACTTC.

There are a few counts of this clone. The J gene is TRBJ2-7, the V gene TRBV29-1, with 8 nucleotides matching TRBD1. Germline V gives CDR1 SQVTM, CDR2 ANQGSEA. Trimming at V came to 5 bases and at J to 3 bases, leaving 21 bases not matched to a gene. The CDR3 extends over 18 amino acids. CDR3 DNA sequence: TGCAGCGTTTTCACTCGCCCCTCTACACCGGGACAGGACTACGAGCAGTACTTC. It specifies CSVFTRPSTPGQDYEQYF.

This clone was counted a few times. The chain couples TRBV18 to TRBJ2-3; TRBD2 matches at 10 bases. Germline CDR1 and CDR2: KGHSH and LQKENI. The CDR3 loop spans 15 amino acids. V shed 5 bases, J shed 2 bases, and the junction held 4 bases outside the gene matches. In nucleotides, the CDR3 is TGTGCCAGCTCAAAAGCGGGGGGGCCCACAGATACGCAGTATTTT. Encoded protein: CASSKAGGPTDTQYF. Looking up the rest from reference TRBV18 and TRBJ2-3 gives the full variable domain: NAGVMQNPRHLVRRRGQEARLRCSPMKGHSHVYWYRQLPEEGLKFMVYLQKENIIDESGMPKERFSAEFPKEGPSILRIQQVVRGDSAAYFCASSKAGGPTDTQYFGPGTRLTVL.

This chain joins TRBV27 and TRBJ2-3; 7 positions match TRBD1. Germline CDR1 is MNHEY and CDR2 is SMNVEV (reference sequence). Trimming cost V 5 bases and J 0 bases; bases outside gene matches: 8. The CDR3 has 16 amino acids. In DNA, the CDR3 is TGTGCCAGCAGTCATGACAGGGAAACTAGCACAGATACGCAGTATTTT. It codes for CASSHDRETSTDTQYF.